Listed below are T cell receptor beta chains from one sample, sequenced in a study of cytomegalovirus exposure and HLA in healthy donors. Generated by immunoSEQ multiplex PCR, the TCRdb table keeps only in-frame clones and is missing some. The sample includes some 110,000 clones, around nine tenths seen only once; the top ten take 4% to 5.5%. The sequenced sample consisted of PBMCs. The receptors come from a man between 18 and 29 years old in good health and CMV-seropositive. The conserved cysteine and the conserved F or W are not part of the CDR3 here. The order of the fields is clone size, V gene, J gene, CDR3 protein. Clone size is given for some rows only: seen once, a few or many times, or a class if the clone is expanded.

clone size: NA; V gene: TRBV18; J gene: TRBJ2-7; CDR3 protein: ASSPWTGGSYEQY
clone size: NA; V gene: TRBV6-4; J gene: TRBJ2-3; CDR3 protein: ASSERGTDTQY
clone size: NA; V gene: TRBV6-5; J gene: TRBJ2-5; CDR3 protein: ASRSIGQGAETQY
clone size: NA; V gene: TRBV11-2; J gene: TRBJ1-1; CDR3 protein: ASSLAGAFEAF
clone size: NA; V gene: TRBV6-5; J gene: TRBJ1-1; CDR3 protein: ASSLTGFGHTEAF
clone size: few; V gene: TRBV29-1; J gene: TRBJ1-1; CDR3 protein: SGVGPEAF
clone size: NA; V gene: TRBV7-9; J gene: TRBJ2-1; CDR3 protein: ASSQYEQF
clone size: NA; V gene: TRBV11-2; J gene: TRBJ2-1; CDR3 protein: ASSLGRARGNEQF
clone size: NA; V gene: TRBV7-9; J gene: TRBJ2-5; CDR3 protein: ASSAPTDQETQY
clone size: NA; V gene: TRBV7-9; J gene: TRBJ2-5; CDR3 protein: ASTWGDRGLRETQY
clone size: NA; V gene: TRBV7-6; J gene: TRBJ1-1; CDR3 protein: ASSLGPQQGDTTEAF
clone size: NA; V gene: TRBV7-9; J gene: TRBJ1-1; CDR3 protein: ASSLFDWGDTEAF
clone size: NA; V gene: TRBV4-1; J gene: TRBJ2-5; CDR3 protein: ASSRRGGETQY
clone size: once; V gene: TRBV25-1; J gene: TRBJ2-1; CDR3 protein: ASSAYGQANNEQF
clone size: NA; V gene: TRBV27; J gene: TRBJ1-3; CDR3 protein: ASSLSYSSGNTIY
clone size: NA; V gene: TRBV27; J gene: TRBJ2-3; CDR3 protein: ASSSLGQTKKTDTQY
clone size: NA; V gene: TRBV14; J gene: TRBJ2-1; CDR3 protein: ASSQVGQYNEQF
clone size: NA; V gene: TRBV15; J gene: TRBJ2-3; CDR3 protein: ATSKSEGTDTQY
clone size: NA; V gene: TRBV5-5; J gene: TRBJ2-7; CDR3 protein: ASSLVSGFYEQY
clone size: NA; V gene: TRBV27; J gene: TRBJ1-1; CDR3 protein: ASRQNTEAF
clone size: NA; V gene: TRBV30; J gene: TRBJ2-7; CDR3 protein: AWSQGVRYEQY
clone size: NA; V gene: TRBV27; J gene: TRBJ2-7; CDR3 protein: ASRPSGQFISYEQY
clone size: NA; V gene: TRBV27; J gene: TRBJ2-1; CDR3 protein: ASLRTGNNEQF
clone size: NA; V gene: TRBV18; J gene: TRBJ1-2; CDR3 protein: ASSTPPGQPYGYT
clone size: few; V gene: TRBV7-8; J gene: TRBJ1-5; CDR3 protein: ASSSGGRQPQH